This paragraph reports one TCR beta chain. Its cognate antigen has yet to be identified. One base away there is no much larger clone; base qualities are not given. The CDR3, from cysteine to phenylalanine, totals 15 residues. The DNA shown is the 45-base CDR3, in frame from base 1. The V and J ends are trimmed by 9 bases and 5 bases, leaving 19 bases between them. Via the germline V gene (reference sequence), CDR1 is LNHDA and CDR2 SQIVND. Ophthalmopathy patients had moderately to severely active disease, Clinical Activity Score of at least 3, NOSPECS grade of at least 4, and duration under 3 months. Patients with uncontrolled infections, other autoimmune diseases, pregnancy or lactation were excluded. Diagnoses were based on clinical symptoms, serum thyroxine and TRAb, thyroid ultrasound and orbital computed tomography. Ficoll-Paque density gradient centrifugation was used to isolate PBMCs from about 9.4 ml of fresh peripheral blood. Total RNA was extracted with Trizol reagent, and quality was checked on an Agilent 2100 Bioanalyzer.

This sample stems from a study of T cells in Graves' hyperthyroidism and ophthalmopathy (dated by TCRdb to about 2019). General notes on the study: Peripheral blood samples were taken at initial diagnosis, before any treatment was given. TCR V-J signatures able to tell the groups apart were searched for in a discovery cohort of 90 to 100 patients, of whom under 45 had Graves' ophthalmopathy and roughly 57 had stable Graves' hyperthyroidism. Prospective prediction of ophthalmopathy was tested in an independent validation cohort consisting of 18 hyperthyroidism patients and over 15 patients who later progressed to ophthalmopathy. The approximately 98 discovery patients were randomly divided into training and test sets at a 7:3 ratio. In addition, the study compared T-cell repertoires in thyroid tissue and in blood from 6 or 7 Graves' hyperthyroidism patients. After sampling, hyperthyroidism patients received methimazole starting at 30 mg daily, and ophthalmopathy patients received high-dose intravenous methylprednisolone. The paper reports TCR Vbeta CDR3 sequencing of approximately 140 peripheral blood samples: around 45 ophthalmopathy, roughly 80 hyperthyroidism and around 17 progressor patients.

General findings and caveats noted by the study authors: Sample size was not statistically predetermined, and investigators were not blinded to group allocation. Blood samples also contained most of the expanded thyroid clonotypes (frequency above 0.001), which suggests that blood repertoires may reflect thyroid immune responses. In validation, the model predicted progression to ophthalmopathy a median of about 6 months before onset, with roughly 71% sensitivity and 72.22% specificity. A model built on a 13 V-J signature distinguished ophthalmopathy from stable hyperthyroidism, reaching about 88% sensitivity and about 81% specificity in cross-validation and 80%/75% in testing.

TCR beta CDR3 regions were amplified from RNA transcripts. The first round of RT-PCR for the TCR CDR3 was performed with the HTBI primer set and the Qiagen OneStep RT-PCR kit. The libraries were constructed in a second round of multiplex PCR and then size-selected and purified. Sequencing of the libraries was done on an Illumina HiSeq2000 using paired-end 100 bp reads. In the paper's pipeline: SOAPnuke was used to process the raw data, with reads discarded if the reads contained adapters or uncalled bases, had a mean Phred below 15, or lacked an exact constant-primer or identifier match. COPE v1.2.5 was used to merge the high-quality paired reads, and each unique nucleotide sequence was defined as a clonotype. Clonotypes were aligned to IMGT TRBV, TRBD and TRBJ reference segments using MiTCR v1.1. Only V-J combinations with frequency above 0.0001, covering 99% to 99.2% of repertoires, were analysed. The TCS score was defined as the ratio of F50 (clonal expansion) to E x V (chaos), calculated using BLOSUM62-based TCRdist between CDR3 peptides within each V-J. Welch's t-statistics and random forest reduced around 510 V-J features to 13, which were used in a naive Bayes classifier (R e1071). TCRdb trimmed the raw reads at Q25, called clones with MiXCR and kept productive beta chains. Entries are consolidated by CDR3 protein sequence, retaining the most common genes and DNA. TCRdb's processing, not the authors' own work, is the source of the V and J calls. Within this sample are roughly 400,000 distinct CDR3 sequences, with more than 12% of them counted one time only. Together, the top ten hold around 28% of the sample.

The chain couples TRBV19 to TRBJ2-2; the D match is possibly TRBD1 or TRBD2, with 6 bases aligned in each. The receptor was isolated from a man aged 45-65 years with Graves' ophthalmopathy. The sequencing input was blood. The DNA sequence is TGTGCCAGCCATCCCATCAGGGGAGGAACCGGGGAGCTGTTTTTT. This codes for CASHPIRGGTGELFF.